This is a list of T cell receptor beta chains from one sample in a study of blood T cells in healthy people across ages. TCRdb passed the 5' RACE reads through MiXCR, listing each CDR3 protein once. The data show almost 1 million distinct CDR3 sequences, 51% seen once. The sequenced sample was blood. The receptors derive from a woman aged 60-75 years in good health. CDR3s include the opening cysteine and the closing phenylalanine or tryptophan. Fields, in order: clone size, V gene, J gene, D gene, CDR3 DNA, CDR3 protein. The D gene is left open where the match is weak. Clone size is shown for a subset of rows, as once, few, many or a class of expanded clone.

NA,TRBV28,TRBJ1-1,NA,TGTGCCAGCAGTACGCTGGTCTTATATTCCAACACTGAAGCTTTCTTT,CASSTLVLYSNTEAFF
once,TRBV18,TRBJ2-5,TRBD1,TGTGCCAGCGCGCTGGGACAGAAAGAGACCCAGTACTTC,CASALGQKETQYF
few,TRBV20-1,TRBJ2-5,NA,TGCAGTGCTAGAGATATCTCAACTCTGGTAGCGGCCGTCCAAGAGACCCAGTACTTC,CSARDISTLVAAVQETQYF
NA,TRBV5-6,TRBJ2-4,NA,TGTGCCAGCAGCCAGGAAGGGACGAAATGGAGCATTCAGTACTTC,CASSQEGTKWSIQYF
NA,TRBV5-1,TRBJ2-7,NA,TGCGCCAGCAGCGTAGACACTTACTCCTACGGGCAGTACTTC,CASSVDTYSYGQYF
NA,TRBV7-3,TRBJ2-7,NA,TGTGCCAGCAGCTCGGGACTCAGAACCTACGAGCAGTACTTC,CASSSGLRTYEQYF
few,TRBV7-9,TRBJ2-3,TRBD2,TGTGCCAGCAGCCGGACTAGCGGGAGCGCAGATACGCAGTATTTT,CASSRTSGSADTQYF
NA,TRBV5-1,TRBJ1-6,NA,TGCGCCAGCAGCCCGGACAGCACCTATAATTCACCCCTCCACTTT,CASSPDSTYNSPLHF
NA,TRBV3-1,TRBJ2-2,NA,TGTGCCAGCAGCCAACGGGCCGGGCACACCGGGGAGCTGTTTTTT,CASSQRAGHTGELFF
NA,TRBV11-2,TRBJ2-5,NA,TGTGCCAGCAACTTCGGTGCAGAGACCCAGTACTTC,CASNFGAETQYF
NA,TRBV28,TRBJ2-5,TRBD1,TGTGCCAGCAGTTTAGGACAGGCCCATGAGCAGTACTTC,CASSLGQAHEQYF
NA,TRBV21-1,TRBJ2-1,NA,TGTGCCAGCAGGAAAAGTGGCCCAATTAGCGCCAACCCCCCCTCCTACAATGAGCAGTTCTTC,CASRKSGPISANPPSYNEQFF
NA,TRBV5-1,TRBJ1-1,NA,TGCGCCAGCAGCATAGGACAGAACACTGAAGCTTTCTTT,CASSIGQNTEAFF
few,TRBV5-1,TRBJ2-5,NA,TGCGCCAGCAGCCTCTATGCTCAAGAGACCCAGTACTTC,CASSLYAQETQYF
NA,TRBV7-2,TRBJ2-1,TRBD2,TGTGCCAGCAGCTCTAGCGGGATTATGGGCAATGAGCAGTTCTTC,CASSSSGIMGNEQFF
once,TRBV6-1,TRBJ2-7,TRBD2,TGTGCCAGCAGTAGAACCCAAACTAGCGGGAGTACCTACGAGCAGTACTTC,CASSRTQTSGSTYEQYF
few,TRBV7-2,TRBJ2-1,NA,TGTGCCAGCAGCTTAGCGTGGGATACCTCCTACAATGAGCAGTTCTTC,CASSLAWDTSYNEQFF
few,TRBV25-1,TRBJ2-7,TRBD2,TGTGCCAGCGGTGCGGGAGGCCGCTCCTACGAGCAGTACTTC,CASGAGGRSYEQYF
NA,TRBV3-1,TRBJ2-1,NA,TGTGCCAGCAGCTCCAGCCGGGACTTCCACAATGAGCAGTTCTTC,CASSSSRDFHNEQFF
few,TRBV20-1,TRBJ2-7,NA,TGCAGTGCGAGTGGTACAGGGAGGTTCTACGAGCAGTACTTC,CSASGTGRFYEQYF
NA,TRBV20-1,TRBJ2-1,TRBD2,TGCAGTGCCGGGACTAGCGGGAGTAGGGGCGAGCAGTTCTTC,CSAGTSGSRGEQFF
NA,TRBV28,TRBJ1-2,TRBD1,TGTGCCAGCAGTTTTAGGGACAGAATTAACTATGGCTACACCTTC,CASSFRDRINYGYTF
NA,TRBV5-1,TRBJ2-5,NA,TGCGCCAGCAGCTTGGGGTCAGGGGTTAAAGAGACCCAGTACTTC,CASSLGSGVKETQYF
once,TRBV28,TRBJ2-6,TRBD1,TGTGCCAGCAGTATCCACACAGGGGGCTCTGGGGCCAACGTCCTGACTTTC,CASSIHTGGSGANVLTF
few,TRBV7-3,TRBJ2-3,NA,TGTGCCAGCAGCCCAAGACCCTGGGGGGATACGCAGTATTTT,CASSPRPWGDTQYF
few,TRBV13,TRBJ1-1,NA,TGTGCCAGCAGCGAGACAGGCTTGGGATACACTGAAGCTTTCTTT,CASSETGLGYTEAFF
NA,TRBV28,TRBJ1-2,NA,TGTGCCAGCAGTTTCGAACGGCGGAACTATGGCTACACCTTC,CASSFERRNYGYTF